The 3 T cell receptor beta chains below were found in one sample sequenced in a study of graft-versus-host responses after intestinal transplantation. Sequencing was performed with immunoSEQ multiplex PCR; in TCRdb, only in-frame clones are kept and a portion is missing. The data show some 10,000 clones, nearly 95% seen once. Sequenced here: PBMCs, sampled approximately 69 days after transplant. These receptors were taken from a human patient who received an intestinal transplant, so some T cells may come from the graft donor.

This clone was observed once. This sequence joins TRBV5-1 and TRBJ2-5; 9 nucleotides align to TRBD2. The closer fit of TRBJ2-7 to the DNA end suggests the J call may be wrong. CDR3 length equals 16 residues. The germline V gene encodes CDR1 SGHRS and CDR2 YFSETQ. The CDR3 here is CASSSGGLAGTYEQYF. The CDR3 region has the DNA TGCGCCAGCAGCTCGGGGGGTCTAGCGGGGACCTACGAGCAGTACTTC.

V is TRBV27 and J is TRBJ2-1; no clear D. With 1 base removed from V and 7 bases from J, the gap between germline ends came to 5 bases. The germline gives CDR1 MNHEY, CDR2 SMNVEV (reference sequence). The CDR3 contains 12 residues. In DNA form, the CDR3 reads TGTGCCAGCAGTTTATTAGGGAATGAGCAGTTCTTC. Translating gives CASSLLGNEQFF.

The rearrangement links TRBV30 to TRBJ2-7; 8 bases match TRBD2. V gave up 2 bases and J gave up 5 bases; unmatched junction bases: 8. The V gene's germline CDR1 is GTSNPN and CDR2 SVGIG (reference sequence). The CDR3 contains 14 residues. CDR3 sequence: CAWSSGRITNEQYF. CDR3 in DNA: TGTGCCTGGAGTAGCGGGAGAATAACGAACGAGCAGTACTTC.